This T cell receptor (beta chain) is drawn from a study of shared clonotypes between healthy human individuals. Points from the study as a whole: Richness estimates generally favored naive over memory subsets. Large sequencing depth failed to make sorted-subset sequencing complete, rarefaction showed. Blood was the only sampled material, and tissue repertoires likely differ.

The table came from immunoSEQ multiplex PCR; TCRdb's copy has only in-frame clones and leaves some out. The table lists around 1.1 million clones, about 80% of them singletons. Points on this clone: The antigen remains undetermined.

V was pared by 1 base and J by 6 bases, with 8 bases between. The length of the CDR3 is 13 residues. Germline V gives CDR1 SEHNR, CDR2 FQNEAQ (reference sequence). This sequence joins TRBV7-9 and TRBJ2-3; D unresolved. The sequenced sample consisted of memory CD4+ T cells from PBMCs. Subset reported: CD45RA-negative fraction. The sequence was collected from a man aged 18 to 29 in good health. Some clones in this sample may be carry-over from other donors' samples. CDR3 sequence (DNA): TGTGCCAGCAGCTTAGGGGGATGGGATACGCAGTATTTT. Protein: CASSLGGWDTQYF. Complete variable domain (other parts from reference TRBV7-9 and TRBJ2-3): DTGVSQNPRHKITKRGQNVTFRCDPISEHNRLYWYRQTLGQGPEFLTYFQNEAQLEKSRLLSDRFSAERPKGSFSTLEIQRTEQGDSAMYLCASSLGGWDTQYFGPGTRLTVL.